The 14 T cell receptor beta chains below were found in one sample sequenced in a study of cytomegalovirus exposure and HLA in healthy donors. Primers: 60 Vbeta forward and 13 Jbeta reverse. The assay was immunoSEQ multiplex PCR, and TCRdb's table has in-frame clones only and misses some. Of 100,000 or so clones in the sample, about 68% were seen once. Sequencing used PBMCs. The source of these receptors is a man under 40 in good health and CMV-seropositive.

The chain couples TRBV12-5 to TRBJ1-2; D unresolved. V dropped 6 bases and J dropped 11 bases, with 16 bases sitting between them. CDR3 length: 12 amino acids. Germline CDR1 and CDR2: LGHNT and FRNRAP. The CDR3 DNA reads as TGTGCTAGTGGGACATCACCGGGAGGTTACACCTTC. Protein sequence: CASGTSPGGYTF.

The CDR3 DNA reads as TGTGCCAGCAGTCAGTACCAGCGGACGCAGTATTTT. Residues: CASSQYQRTQYF. This sequence joins TRBV27 and TRBJ2-3; a possible D gene is TRBD2 (5 bases). Germline assignment: CDR1 MNHEY and CDR2 SMNVEV (reference sequence). V lost 5 bases, J lost 9 bases, and 12 bases lay in between. The length of the CDR3 is 12 residues.

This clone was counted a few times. The CDR3 reads CASSLTGGKETQYF. The CDR3 coding sequence is TGTGCCAGCAGCTTGACAGGGGGCAAAGAGACCCAGTACTTC. The chain joins TRBV7-9 to TRBJ2-5; 10 bases are a match to TRBD1. Losses at the gene ends were 3 bases for V and 3 bases for J; bases not matched to a gene: 1. This CDR3 region has 14 residues. Germline V CDR1 and CDR2: SEHNR, FQNEAQ (reference sequence).

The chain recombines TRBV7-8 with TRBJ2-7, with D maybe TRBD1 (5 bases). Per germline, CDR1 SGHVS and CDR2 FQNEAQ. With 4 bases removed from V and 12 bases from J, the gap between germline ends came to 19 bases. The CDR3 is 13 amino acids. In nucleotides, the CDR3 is TGTGCCAGCAGCTCCTCCCCAGGGCAGGCCGCGTACTTC. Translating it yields CASSSSPGQAAYF.

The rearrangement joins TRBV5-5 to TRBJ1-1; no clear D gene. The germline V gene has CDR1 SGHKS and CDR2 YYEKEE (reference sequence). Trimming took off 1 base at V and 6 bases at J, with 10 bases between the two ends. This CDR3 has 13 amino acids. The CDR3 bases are TGTGCCAGCAGCTTGTCCCAGGCAGCTGAAGCTTTCTTT. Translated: CASSLSQAAEAFF.

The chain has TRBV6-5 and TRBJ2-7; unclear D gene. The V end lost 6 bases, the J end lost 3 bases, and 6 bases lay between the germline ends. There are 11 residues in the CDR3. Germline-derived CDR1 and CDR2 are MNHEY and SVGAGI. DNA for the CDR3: TGTGCCAGCAGGGCAAACTACGAGCAGTACTTC. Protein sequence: CASRANYEQYF.

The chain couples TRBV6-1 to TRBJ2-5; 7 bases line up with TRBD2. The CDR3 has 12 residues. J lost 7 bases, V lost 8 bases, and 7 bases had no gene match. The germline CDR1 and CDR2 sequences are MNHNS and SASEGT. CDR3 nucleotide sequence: TGTGCCAGCCATGAGGGGAGGGGGACCCAGTACTTC. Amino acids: CASHEGRGTQYF.

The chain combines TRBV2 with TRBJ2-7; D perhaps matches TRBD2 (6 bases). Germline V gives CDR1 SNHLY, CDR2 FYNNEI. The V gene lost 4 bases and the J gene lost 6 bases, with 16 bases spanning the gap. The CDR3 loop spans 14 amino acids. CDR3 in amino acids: CASSAGDGALEQYF. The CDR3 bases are TGTGCCAGCAGTGCGGGGGATGGAGCCCTCGAGCAGTACTTC.

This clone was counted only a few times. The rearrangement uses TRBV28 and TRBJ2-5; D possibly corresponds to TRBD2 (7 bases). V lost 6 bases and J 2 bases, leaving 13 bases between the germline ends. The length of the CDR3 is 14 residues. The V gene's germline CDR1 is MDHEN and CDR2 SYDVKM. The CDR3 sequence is CASRGARGQETQYF. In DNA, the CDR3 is TGTGCCAGCAGGGGGGCGCGGGGGCAAGAGACCCAGTACTTC.

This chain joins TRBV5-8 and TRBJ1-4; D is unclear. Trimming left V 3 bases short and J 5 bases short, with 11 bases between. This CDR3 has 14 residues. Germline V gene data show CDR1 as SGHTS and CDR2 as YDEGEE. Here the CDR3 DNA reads TGTGCCAGCAGCTCGCCTGACGGGAATGAAAAACTGTTTTTT. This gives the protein CASSSPDGNEKLFF.

This chain's CDR3 is CASSLYRGAGETQYF. The CDR3 nucleotides read TGTGCCAGCAGCCTGTACAGGGGGGCAGGAGAGACCCAGTACTTC. The gene calls are TRBV5-4 and TRBJ2-5, with TRBD1 identical over 8 bases. Germline assignment: CDR1 SGHNT and CDR2 YYREEE (reference sequence). V lost 4 bases, J lost 4 bases, and 9 bases stayed unmatched. The CDR3 runs 15 residues.

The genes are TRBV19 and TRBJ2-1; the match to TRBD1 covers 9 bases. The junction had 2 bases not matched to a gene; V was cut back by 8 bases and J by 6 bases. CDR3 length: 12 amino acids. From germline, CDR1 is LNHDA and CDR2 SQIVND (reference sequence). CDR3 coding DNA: TGTGCCAGTGGACAGGGGATCAATGAGCAGTTCTTC. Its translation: CASGQGINEQFF.

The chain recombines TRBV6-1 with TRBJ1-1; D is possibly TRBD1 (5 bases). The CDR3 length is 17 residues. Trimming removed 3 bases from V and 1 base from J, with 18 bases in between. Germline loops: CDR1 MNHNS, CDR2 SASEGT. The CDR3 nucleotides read TGTGCCAGCAGTGATCTTCCAGGCCAGGGCCCGAACACTGAAGCTTTCTTT. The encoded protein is CASSDLPGQGPNTEAFF.

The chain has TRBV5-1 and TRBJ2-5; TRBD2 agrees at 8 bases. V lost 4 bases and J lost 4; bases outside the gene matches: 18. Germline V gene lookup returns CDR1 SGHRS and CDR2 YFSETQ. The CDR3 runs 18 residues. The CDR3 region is CASSVSAGGVVVGETQYF. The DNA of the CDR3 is TGCGCCAGCAGCGTCTCCGCGGGGGGAGTTGTAGTTGGAGAGACCCAGTACTTC.